This is a list of T cell receptor beta chains from one sample in a study of breast tumors, draining lymph nodes, adjacent tissues. TCRdb analysed the multiplex PCR reads with MiXCR anew, one entry per CDR3 protein. The table includes under 110,000 distinct CDR3 sequences, 30% detected once. The sample taken for sequencing was axillary lymph node tissue. These receptors were taken from a female donor with breast cancer. Some clones in this sample may be carry-over from other donors' samples. The CDR3 runs from the conserved cysteine through the conserved F or W. Fields, in order: CDR3 protein, CDR3 DNA, J gene, clone size, V gene, D gene. D genes are given only for firm matches. Not all rows give a size; the values are once, few, many and, for expanded clones, a class.

CASSLNWDTGELFF,TGTGCCAGCAGTTTAAACTGGGACACCGGGGAGCTGTTTTTT,TRBJ2-2,many,TRBV12-3/TRBV12-4,NA
CASSGTGGTDTQYF,TGTGCCAGCTCCGGGACAGGGGGGACAGATACGCAGTATTTT,TRBJ2-3,NA,TRBV6-5,TRBD1
CSALTGVGTGELFF,TGCAGTGCTTTGACAGGGGTGGGGACCGGGGAGCTGTTTTTT,TRBJ2-2,many,TRBV20-1,TRBD1
CASSFVQEGEQYF,TGTGCCAGCAGCTTCGTCCAGGAAGGAGAGCAGTACTTC,TRBJ2-7,many,TRBV5-5,NA
CASSPAASGYEQYF,TGCGCCAGCAGCCCCGCGGCTAGCGGCTACGAGCAGTACTTC,TRBJ2-7,many,TRBV4-1,TRBD2
CASSPIPGLARRTGELFF,TGTGCCAGCAGTCCCATCCCGGGACTAGCCAGAAGGACCGGGGAGCTGTTTTTT,TRBJ2-2,NA,TRBV28,TRBD2
CASRADRNNSPLHF,TGTGCCAGCAGAGCGGACAGGAATAATTCACCCCTCCACTTT,TRBJ1-6,NA,TRBV6-1,TRBD1
CASSVDGGNNSPLHF,TGTGCCAGCAGCGTAGATGGGGGGAATAATTCACCCCTCCACTTT,TRBJ1-6,NA,TRBV9,NA
CASSSGSFREKLFF,TGTGCCAGCAGTTCGGGGTCCTTTAGGGAAAAACTGTTTTTT,TRBJ1-4,many,TRBV28,NA
CASSEAVDYTF,TGTGCCAGCAGTGAAGCGGTTGACTACACCTTC,TRBJ1-2,NA,TRBV2,NA
CASSWTGAEETQYF,TGTGCCAGCAGCTGGACAGGGGCGGAAGAGACCCAGTACTTC,TRBJ2-5,many,TRBV5-5,TRBD1
CASSVSSGANVLTF,TGTGCCAGCAGCGTAAGCTCTGGGGCCAACGTCCTGACTTTC,TRBJ2-6,many,TRBV9,NA
CASSLDRDTDTQYF,TGTGCCAGCAGCTTAGACAGGGACACAGATACGCAGTATTTT,TRBJ2-3,many,TRBV7-2,NA
CASSQLQGADSPLHF,TGTGCCAGCAGCCAATTGCAGGGGGCAGATTCACCCCTCCACTTT,TRBJ1-6,many,TRBV3-1,TRBD1
CASSLRRVGNTEAFF,TGTGCCAGCAGCTTACGACGGGTGGGGAACACTGAAGCTTTCTTT,TRBJ1-1,many,TRBV7-9,NA